Below are 26 T cell receptor beta chains sequenced from a single sample in a study of a mutant IDH1 vaccine in newly diagnosed glioma. Here immunoSEQ multiplex PCR was the method, and the copy in TCRdb shows in-frame clones only, minus some. Among approximately 84,000 clones, approximately 78% were seen once, and the ten largest hold around 5%. Indicated time point: week 47, end of study. Topical imiquimod accompanied each vaccine dose, which consisted of 300 ug of mutant IDH1 20-mer peptide. Antigen specificity for these receptors is unknown. The material was PBMCs, obtained from a glioma patient whose treatment included an IDH1 peptide vaccine. The source of these receptors is a man aged 40-55 years with glioma.

In nucleotides, the CDR3 is TGTGCCAGTAGTATTGGTTCGGCGGGAGAAAAACTGTTTTTT. It translates to CASSIGSAGEKLFF. The gene calls are TRBV19 and TRBJ1-4; no reliable D call. V was clipped by 3 bases and J by 8 bases, with 13 bases between them. The length of the CDR3 is 14 residues. Germline assignment: CDR1 LNHDA and CDR2 SQIVND (reference sequence).

The chain is built from TRBV4-3 and TRBJ2-3, with 8 positions matching TRBD1. The germline CDR1 and CDR2 sequences are LGHNA and YSLEER. Trimming cost V 3 bases and J 2 bases; bases outside gene matches: 22. The CDR3 is 21 residues long. The CDR3 spells CASSHGSRTGLISRATDTQYF. DNA for the CDR3: TGCGCCAGCAGCCACGGCTCACGGACAGGGCTAATAAGTCGTGCCACAGATACGCAGTATTTT.

This clone was seen a single time. V gene TRBV2 combines with J gene TRBJ1-1; D remains unclear. Germline V gene lookup returns CDR1 SNHLY and CDR2 FYNNEI. Between the trimmed V and J ends, which lost 6 bases and 1 base, there was a span of 9 bases. The CDR3 sequence is 13 residues long. This CDR3 is CASRRTGNTEAFF. In DNA form, the CDR3 reads TGTGCCAGCAGAAGGACGGGGAACACTGAAGCTTTCTTT.

The chain employs TRBV9 and TRBJ2-1; 9 nucleotides match TRBD2. The length of the CDR3 is 16 residues. CDR1 and CDR2 (germline): SGDLS, YYNGEE. V was clipped by 4 bases and J by 5 bases; unmatched bases: 10. Written as DNA, the CDR3 is TGTGCCAGCAGCTTTTTTGCGGGAGGGCTCCACAATGAGCAGTTCTTC. Its protein product is CASSFFAGGLHNEQFF.

A single count supports this clone. The rearrangement uses TRBV10-1 and TRBJ2-2; 8 nucleotides line up with TRBD2. V shed 7 bases, J shed 6 bases, and the junction held 10 bases outside the gene matches. The CDR3 has 15 residues. The germline CDR1 and CDR2 sequences are WNHNN and SYGVQD (reference sequence). The CDR3: CASTWTSLPPGELFF. The CDR3 DNA sequence: TGCGCCAGCACCTGGACTAGCCTCCCCCCCGGGGAGCTGTTTTTT.

CDR3: CASSPRTSGGRNTGELFF. CDR3 nucleotide sequence: TGTGCCAGCAGTCCCCGGACTAGCGGGGGCCGGAACACCGGGGAGCTGTTTTTT. The V gene is TRBV7-9, the J gene TRBJ2-2, with TRBD2 matching 13 bases. V trimming: 6 bases; J trimming: 1 base; junction bases outside the gene matches: 8. CDR1 SEHNR and CDR2 FQNEAQ come from the germline V gene (reference sequence). The CDR3 sequence is 18 residues long.

The V call is TRBV6-5, the J call TRBJ1-2, with a tentative D call TRBD1 (5 bases). Trimming took off 6 bases at V and 2 bases at J, with 10 bases between the two ends. Germline V lookup: CDR1 MNHEY, CDR2 SVGAGI. The CDR3 has 13 residues. The CDR3 region is CASREDKNYGYTF. In nucleotides, the CDR3 is TGTGCCAGCAGGGAGGACAAGAACTATGGCTACACCTTC.

This chain uses TRBV10-3 with TRBJ2-7; D remains unclear. Germline CDR1 ENHRY, CDR2 SYGVKD. The V gene lost 4 bases and the J gene lost 4 bases, with 14 bases spanning the gap. The CDR3 is 14 amino acids. The CDR3, as DNA: TGTGCCATCAGTGTTAGAGACGGGTTTTACGAGCAGTACTTC. Protein sequence: CAISVRDGFYEQYF.

This clone was seen a single time. This chain joins TRBV19 and TRBJ1-1; no definite D call. V was pared by 7 bases and J by 1 base, with 10 bases between. The CDR3 covers 13 residues. Germline V gene sequence: CDR1 LNHDA, CDR2 SQIVND (reference sequence). For the CDR3, the DNA is TGTGCCAGTAACGCGGCGAAGAACACTGAAGCTTTCTTT. It yields the protein CASNAAKNTEAFF.

The chain is built from TRBV28 and TRBJ1-3; no reliable D call. The CDR3 has 14 amino acids. Trimming removed 1 base from V and 7 bases from J, with 11 bases in between. Germline V gene sequence: CDR1 MDHEN, CDR2 SYDVKM. Here the CDR3 DNA reads TGTGCCAGCAGTTTATTATCCAAAGGGAACACCATATATTTT. It encodes CASSLLSKGNTIYF.

A single count supports this clone. The chain uses TRBV5-5 and TRBJ2-7, with 7 positions matching TRBD2. The V gene end was trimmed by 6 bases and the J gene end by 2 bases; junction bases not matched to a gene: 8. The CDR3 contains 14 residues. CDR1 SGHKS and CDR2 YYEKEE come from the germline V gene (reference sequence). CDR3 bases: TGTGCCAGCACCCGCGGACTAGAGGCCTACGAGCAGTACTTC. Encoded protein: CASTRGLEAYEQYF. Full variable domain (outside the CDR3, taken from reference TRBV5-5 and TRBJ2-7): DAGVTQSPTHLIKTRGQQVTLRCSPISGHKSVSWYQQVLGQGPQFIFQYYEKEERGRGNFPDRFSARQFPNYSSELNVNALLLGDSALYLCASTRGLEAYEQYFGPGTRLTVT.

The rearrangement uses TRBV7-9 and TRBJ2-7, with D perhaps TRBD2 (6 bases). The CDR3 has 13 residues. V shed 3 bases and J shed 7 bases, with 13 bases lying between them. Germline loops: CDR1 SEHNR, CDR2 FQNEAQ (reference sequence). DNA for the CDR3: TGTGCCAGCAGCTTGGACGGGGGAAAGGAGCAGTACTTC. It encodes CASSLDGGKEQYF.

This chain links TRBV10-1 with TRBJ1-5; D gene uncertain. This CDR3 contains 12 residues. Germline assignment: CDR1 WNHNN and CDR2 SYGVQD (reference sequence). Trimming stripped 3 bases from V and 2 bases from J, with 2 bases between. In DNA form, the CDR3 reads TGCGCCAGCAGTGATCGCAATCAGCCCCAGCATTTT. Translated: CASSDRNQPQHF.

This clone was found once. The V call is TRBV9, the J call TRBJ2-3; maybe TRBD1 (6 bases). V was clipped by 0 bases and J by 5 bases, with 22 bases between them. Germline V gene lookup returns CDR1 SGDLS and CDR2 YYNGEE. This CDR3 is 18 amino acids long. The CDR3 region has the DNA TGTGCCAGCAGCGTAGGGGTAAGGGGTGGCAGGGGAATAGATACGCAGTATTTT. This sequence encodes CASSVGVRGGRGIDTQYF.

As for this clone: This clone may be a read error of a much larger clone one base away. CDR3 bases: TGTGCCAGCAGTTTTCGGGTGAACACTGAAGCTTTCTTT. Amino acid sequence: CASSFRVNTEAFF. This rearrangement joins TRBV27 to TRBJ1-1; D gene ambiguous. V was pared by 3 bases and J by 0 bases, with 5 bases between. The CDR3 length is 13 residues. Germline V lookup: CDR1 MNHEY, CDR2 SMNVEV (reference sequence).

The chain has TRBV15 and TRBJ1-5; D ambiguous. Per germline, CDR1 LNHNV and CDR2 YYDKDF (reference sequence). The ends were cut back, 0 bases at V and 0 bases at J, with 3 bases in the middle. The CDR3 spans 14 residues. The CDR3 loop is CATSRDNSNQPQHF. For the CDR3, the DNA is TGTGCCACCAGCAGAGATAATAGCAATCAGCCCCAGCATTTT.

The chain combines TRBV4-1 with TRBJ2-3, with D uncertain. Trimming pared 2 bases from V and 1 base from J, leaving 7 bases between. The germline CDR1 and CDR2 sequences are MGHRA and YSYEKL. The CDR3 extends over 14 amino acids. CDR3: CASSQWAGTDTQYF. CDR3 nucleotides: TGCGCCAGCAGCCAATGGGCAGGCACAGATACGCAGTATTTT.

This chain uses TRBV6-6 with TRBJ2-4; D remains ambiguous. The CDR3 runs 15 residues. Trimming left V 9 bases short and J 1 base short, with 16 bases between. CDR1 and CDR2 (germline): MNHNY, SVGAGI (reference sequence). The CDR3 region has the DNA TGTGCCAGTAAGCCCGTTACAGAGGCCAAAAACATTCAGTACTTC. It is translated as CASKPVTEAKNIQYF.

In DNA, the CDR3 is TGTGCCAGCGGAGAGACAGGGGGTTACAATGAGCAGTTCTTC. Amino acids: CASGETGGYNEQFF. The rearrangement joins TRBV7-9 to TRBJ2-1; 9 bases line up with TRBD1. V was clipped by 8 bases and J by 4 bases; unmatched bases: 6. Germline assignment: CDR1 SEHNR and CDR2 FQNEAQ (reference sequence). This CDR3 region has 14 residues.

The CDR3 DNA follows: TGTGCCAGTACCCGGACTAGCGGGGGGGCTAGGGACAAAAACATTCAGTACTTC. This translates into CASTRTSGGARDKNIQYF. The chain uses TRBV19 and TRBJ2-4; 15 bases fit TRBD2. J gave up 3 bases and V 7 bases, and 10 bases lay outside the gene matches. The CDR3 runs 18 residues. In germline, CDR1 is LNHDA, CDR2 SQIVND (reference sequence).

The CDR3 loop reads CASSLIPTEAFF. The CDR3 DNA reads TGTGCCAGCAGCTTAATACCCACTGAAGCTTTCTTT. V gene TRBV7-6 combines with J gene TRBJ1-1; D not certain. The CDR3 has 12 amino acids. Deletions cut 2 bases from V and 4 bases from J, with 5 bases between. In germline, CDR1 is SGHVS, CDR2 FNYEAQ.

The chain employs TRBV7-2 and TRBJ1-5, with 7 positions matching TRBD1. J gave up 6 bases and V 6 bases, and 8 bases lay outside the gene matches. CDR1 is SGHTA, CDR2 FQGNSA, per germline. This CDR3 contains 14 residues. In DNA form, the CDR3 reads TGTGCCAGCAGGAGGGGGCACGGAGGTCAGCCCCAGCATTTT. This translates into CASRRGHGGQPQHF.

This clone was observed a few times. This chain links TRBV19 with TRBJ2-5; TRBD1 matches 10 bases. Per germline, CDR1 LNHDA and CDR2 SQIVND (reference sequence). J gave up 1 base and V 3 bases, and 8 bases lay outside the gene matches. The CDR3 length is 17 residues. This CDR3 is CASSIGTRDRGQETQYF. The CDR3 coding sequence is TGTGCCAGTAGTATCGGGACCCGGGACAGGGGCCAAGAGACCCAGTACTTC.

The rearrangement uses TRBV27 and TRBJ2-7, with 9 bases fitting TRBD1. CDR1 is MNHEY and CDR2 is SMNVEV in the germline V gene (reference sequence). V was clipped by 8 bases and J by 2 bases; unmatched bases: 1. The CDR3 runs to 12 residues. The CDR3: CASRTGAYEQYF. The CDR3 DNA reads TGTGCCAGCCGGACAGGGGCCTACGAGCAGTACTTC.

In this sample, this clone turned up a few times. The chain is built from TRBV29-1 and TRBJ1-1; perhaps TRBD1 as D (6 bases). This CDR3 contains 13 residues. Looked up from germline, CDR1 is SQVTM and CDR2 is ANQGSEA. V was shortened by 3 bases and J by 8 bases, with 16 bases between the two germline ends. The CDR3 nucleotides are TGCAGCGTTGACTACAGGGAGGGGGTAGAAGCTTTCTTT. This translates into CSVDYREGVEAFF.

This clone appeared once. The chain links TRBV5-1 to TRBJ1-3; 7 bases are shared with TRBD1. The germline CDR1 and CDR2 sequences are SGHRS and YFSETQ. The J segment lost 4 bases and the V segment lost 5 bases, leaving 6 bases of the junction unmatched. The CDR3 covers 14 residues. The CDR3 sequence is CASRAGGTGNTIYF. For the CDR3, the DNA is TGCGCCAGCAGAGCAGGGGGTACGGGAAACACCATATATTTT.